This TCR beta chain was observed in a study of sequential checkpoint blockade in melanoma. About the research overall: First-line arms were nivolumab then ipilimumab, or the reverse, randomized 1:1.

The V gene's germline CDR1 is SGDLS and CDR2 YYNGEE. The CDR3 is 15 residues long. As concerns this clone: Relative to the germline gene, one junction end is altered; a read error may explain this. The same CDR3 also results from other DNA sequences found in this sample.

Profiling relied on immunoSEQ multiplex PCR, and the TCRdb table lists in-frame clones only, not all of them. The table lists about 20,000 clones, 82% of them singletons. This sample's treatment: randomized to nivolumab then ipilimumab (arm A) or the reverse (arm B). No patient had prior DNA-damaging chemotherapy. From thawed PBMCs, live CD3+CD8+ cells negative for CD19 and CD56 were sorted. This sequence originates from a human donor with melanoma. Sequencing used CD8+ T cells sorted from blood (inferred from file names), obtained from a patient given nivolumab and ipilimumab in sequence. J is TRBJ1-5 and V is TRBV9, with TRBD1 matching over 7 bases. The CDR3 nucleotides are TGTGCCAGTAGCGTAGGGGACAGCCCCAATCAGCCCCAGCATTTT. Protein product: CASSVGDSPNQPQHF. Based on the CDR3 plus reference TRBV9 and TRBJ1-5, the full variable domain is DSGVTQTPKHLITATGQRVTLRCSPRSGDLSVYWYQQSLDQGLQFLIQYYNGEERAKGNILERFSAQQFPDLHSELNLSSLELGDSALYFCASSVGDSPNQPQHFGDGTRLSIL.